The 7 T cell receptor beta chains in this list originate from one sample, sequenced in a study of blood T cells in healthy people across ages. Primers used in a second PCR of roughly 7 to 11 cycles were a sample-barcoded 5' primer and a J-beta primer mix. TCRdb recomputed calls from the 5' RACE reads with MiXCR, one row per CDR3 protein. There are some 1.5 million distinct CDR3 sequences in the sample; 28% occur only once, and about 7.7% lies in the top ten. The sample was blood. Receptor source: a woman aged 25-40 years in good health.

This chain joins TRBV4-3 and TRBJ1-5; possibly TRBD1 for D (5 bases). Germline lookup yields CDR1 LGHNA and CDR2 YSLEER. The length of the CDR3 is 15 residues. The germline V and J ends were trimmed by 0 bases and 12 bases, with 18 bases remaining between them. DNA for the CDR3: TGCGCCAGCAGCCAAGATAGGGGCCCTCTGGAAGACCAGCATTTT. This sequence encodes CASSQDRGPLEDQHF.

Comment on this clonotype: The junction departs from germline at one end; a sequencing error may be responsible. This chain uses TRBV5-1 with TRBJ1-4; D is possibly TRBD1 (6 bases). The CDR3 runs 15 residues. CDR1 is SGHRS, CDR2 YFSETQ, per germline. CDR3 in amino acids: CASSFSGALNEKRFF. CDR3 nucleotides: TGCGCCAGCAGTTTCTCAGGGGCCCTTAATGAAAAACGGTTTTTT.

This clonotype was counted a few times. V is TRBV9 and J is TRBJ2-1; D is unclear. Germline V CDR1 and CDR2: SGDLS, YYNGEE. V gave up 1 base and J gave up 7 bases, with 9 bases separating them. CDR3 length: 13 residues. The CDR3: CASSVNVLNEQFF. As DNA, the CDR3 is TGTGCCAGCAGCGTAAACGTACTGAATGAGCAGTTCTTC.

This clonotype was seen only a few times. This sequence may be a read error, since a much larger clone differs from it by one base. The rearrangement links TRBV20-1 to TRBJ2-1; D is unresolved. The assigned J gene may be wrong: the sequence end matches TRBJ2-7 better. This CDR3 is 13 amino acids long. Germline CDR1 reads DFQATT; CDR2 reads SNEGSKA (reference sequence). The CDR3: CSAREWAYNEQYF. CDR3 DNA sequence: TGCAGTGCTAGAGAATGGGCGTACAATGAGCAGTACTTC.

This clonotype came up many times. The rearrangement links TRBV9 to TRBJ2-7; D might be TRBD2 (6 bases). This CDR3 spans 15 amino acids. The germline V and J ends were trimmed by 4 bases and 2 bases, with 16 bases remaining between them. CDR1 SGDLS and CDR2 YYNGEE come from the germline V gene. The CDR3: CASSPLRTNPYEQYF. For the CDR3, the DNA is TGTGCCAGCAGCCCCCTCAGGACTAACCCCTACGAGCAGTACTTC.

The genes are TRBV2 and TRBJ2-1, with 7 bases matching TRBD2. The J segment lost 13 bases and the V segment lost 2 bases, leaving 8 bases of the junction unmatched. CDR1 and CDR2 from the germline V gene are SNHLY and FYNNEI. CDR3 length equals 13 residues. CDR3 nucleotide sequence: TGTGCCAGCAGTGAACTGGAGGGAGGGACCCAGTTCTTC. Protein: CASSELEGGTQFF.

Here the CDR3 DNA reads TGCAGTGCCCCCCCCCCTGGTGCTGTTACGCAGTATTTT. It is translated as CSAPPPGAVTQYF. This rearrangement joins TRBV20-1 to TRBJ2-3; D call uncertain. The CDR3 runs to 13 residues. Germline V lookup: CDR1 DFQATT, CDR2 SNEGSKA (reference sequence). Between the trimmed V and J ends, which lost 6 bases and 8 bases, there was a span of 18 bases.